Listed below are T cell receptor beta chains from one sample, sequenced in a study of blood T cell repertoires in COVID-19. TCRdb's table, derived via immunoSEQ multiplex PCR, lists solely in-frame clones and lacks some. This sample has 200,000 to 250,000 clones, with more than 75% found just once. Material: peripheral blood. The source of these receptors is a middle-aged woman with acute or convalescent COVID-19. CDR3s include the opening cysteine and the closing phenylalanine or tryptophan.

V,J,CDR3
TRBV7-8,TRBJ1-2,CASSPRVGDRDGYTF
TRBV6-5,TRBJ1-1,CASSYAGANTEAFF
TRBV7-2,TRBJ1-1,CAQQENTEAFF
TRBV3-1/TRBV3-2,TRBJ2-1,CASSLKGVAGGGEQFF
TRBV15,TRBJ1-2,CATSRDPGEGNYGYTF
TRBV7-6,TRBJ2-1,CASSPRQGESYNEQFF
TRBV4-1,TRBJ2-1,CASSLTVADEQFF
TRBV19,TRBJ1-2,CASSIGPGVHGYTF
TRBV4-3,TRBJ2-2,CASSQFSGVNTGELFF
TRBV7-2,TRBJ2-7,CASSAGTSGYEQYF
TRBV14,TRBJ2-2,CASSRTQGLHAGELFF
TRBV29-1,TRBJ1-2,CSVEAAGQGLANYGYTF
TRBV6-5,TRBJ1-2,CASSYLTGFTNYGYTF
TRBV6-5,TRBJ1-5,CASKIGGSGNQPQHF
TRBV25-1,TRBJ2-4,CASSGSAGVAKNIQYF
TRBV5-5,TRBJ1-5,CASSLDRGRQPQHF
TRBV3-1/TRBV3-2,TRBJ2-4,CASSQRDHGDRGWGAKNIQYF
TRBV29-1,TRBJ2-1,CSVEPQGSDEQFF
TRBV4-2,TRBJ2-1,CASSQQGDYNEQFF
TRBV7-3,TRBJ2-7,CASSSPGLEYEQYF
TRBV7-9,TRBJ2-7,CASSPARRSTYEQYF
TRBV10-3,TRBJ1-6,CAISESGQGYDSPLHF
TRBV9,TRBJ2-3,CASSGGTSGRDTQYF
TRBV5-1,TRBJ2-3,CASSSTFSGTQYF
TRBV4-3,TRBJ2-2,CASSQELMLSTGELFF
TRBV5-1,TRBJ1-1,CASSPGSWNTEAFF
TRBV10-1,TRBJ2-1,CASSDPTGLNNEQFF
TRBV2,TRBJ2-1,CASSYSGGDNEQFF
TRBV4-1,TRBJ2-7,CASSLGSLLEQYF
TRBV19,TRBJ1-4,CASSLRGWGEKLFF
TRBV24-1,TRBJ2-1,CATSGPREQFF
TRBV6-5,TRBJ1-2,CASRRGAGLGYTF
TRBV29-1,TRBJ1-1,CSVEGIAQGRTGTEAFF
TRBV9,TRBJ2-1,CASSVGAGGASYNEQFF
TRBV4-1,TRBJ2-1,CASSGGPNNEQFF
TRBV3-1/TRBV3-2,TRBJ1-6,CASSQGQGWSLHF
TRBV2,TRBJ2-3,CASSERSSGRHTDTQYF
TRBV3-1/TRBV3-2,TRBJ1-2,CASSQGQTLANYGYTF
TRBV5-6,TRBJ2-7,CASSLYGEATYEQYF
TRBV5-1,TRBJ1-1,CASSLVPDMNTEAFF
TRBV19,TRBJ2-2,CASHKLGTANTGELFF
TRBV2,TRBJ2-5,CASQRFTSQETQYF
TRBV7-9,TRBJ2-4,CASSLAPLAKNIQYF